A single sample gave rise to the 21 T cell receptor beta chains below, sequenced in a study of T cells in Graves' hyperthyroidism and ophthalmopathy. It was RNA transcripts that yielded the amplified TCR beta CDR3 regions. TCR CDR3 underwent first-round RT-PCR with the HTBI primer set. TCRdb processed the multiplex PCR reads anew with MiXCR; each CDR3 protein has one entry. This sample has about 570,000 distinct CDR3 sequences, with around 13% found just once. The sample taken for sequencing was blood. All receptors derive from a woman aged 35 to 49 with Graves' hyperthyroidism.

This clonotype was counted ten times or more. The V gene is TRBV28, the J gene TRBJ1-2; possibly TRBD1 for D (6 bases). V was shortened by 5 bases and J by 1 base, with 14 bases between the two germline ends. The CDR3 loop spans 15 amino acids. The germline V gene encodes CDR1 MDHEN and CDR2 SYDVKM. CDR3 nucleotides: TGTGCCAGCAGTGTAACAGGGAGCTATAACTATGGCTACACCTTC. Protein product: CASSVTGSYNYGYTF.

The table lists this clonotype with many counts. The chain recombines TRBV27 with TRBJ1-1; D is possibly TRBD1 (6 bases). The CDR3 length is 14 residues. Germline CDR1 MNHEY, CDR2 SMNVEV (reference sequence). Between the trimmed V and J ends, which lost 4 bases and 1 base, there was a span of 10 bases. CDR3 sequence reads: CASSSDSQNTEAFF. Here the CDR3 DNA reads TGTGCCAGCAGTTCGGACAGCCAGAACACTGAAGCTTTCTTT.

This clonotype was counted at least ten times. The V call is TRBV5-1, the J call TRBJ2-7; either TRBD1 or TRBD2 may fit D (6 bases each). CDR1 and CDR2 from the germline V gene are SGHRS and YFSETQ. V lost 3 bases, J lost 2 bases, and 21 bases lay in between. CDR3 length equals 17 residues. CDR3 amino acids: CASSSLLGGSVPYEQYF. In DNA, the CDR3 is TGCGCCAGCAGCTCACTGTTAGGGGGGTCCGTACCCTACGAGCAGTACTTC.

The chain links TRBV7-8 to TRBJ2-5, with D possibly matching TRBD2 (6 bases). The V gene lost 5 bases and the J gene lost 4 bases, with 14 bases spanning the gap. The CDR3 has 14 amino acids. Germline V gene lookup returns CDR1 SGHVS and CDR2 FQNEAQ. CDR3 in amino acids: CASSPTSSRETQYF. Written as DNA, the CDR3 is TGTGCCAGCAGCCCAACTAGCTCTAGAGAGACCCAGTACTTC.

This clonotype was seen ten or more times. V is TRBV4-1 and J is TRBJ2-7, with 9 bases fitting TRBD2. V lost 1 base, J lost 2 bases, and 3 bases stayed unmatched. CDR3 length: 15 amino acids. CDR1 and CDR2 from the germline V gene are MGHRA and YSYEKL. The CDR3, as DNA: TGCGCCAGCAGCCAAGGACTAGCGGAAACCTACGAGCAGTACTTC. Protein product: CASSQGLAETYEQYF.

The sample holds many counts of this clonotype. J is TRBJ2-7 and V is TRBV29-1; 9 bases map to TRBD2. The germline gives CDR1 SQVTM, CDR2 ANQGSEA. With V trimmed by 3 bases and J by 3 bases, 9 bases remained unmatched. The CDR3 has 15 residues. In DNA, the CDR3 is TGCAGCGTTGAGACTAGCGGCTTACCCCGCTACGAGCAGTACTTC. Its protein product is CSVETSGLPRYEQYF.

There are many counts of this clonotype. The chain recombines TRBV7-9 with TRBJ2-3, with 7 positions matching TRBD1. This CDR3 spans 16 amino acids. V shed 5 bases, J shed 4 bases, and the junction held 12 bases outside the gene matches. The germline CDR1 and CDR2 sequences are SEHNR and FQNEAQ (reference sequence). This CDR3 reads CASSPGDSSFADTQYF. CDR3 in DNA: TGTGCCAGCAGCCCCGGGGACAGCTCCTTTGCAGATACGCAGTATTTT.

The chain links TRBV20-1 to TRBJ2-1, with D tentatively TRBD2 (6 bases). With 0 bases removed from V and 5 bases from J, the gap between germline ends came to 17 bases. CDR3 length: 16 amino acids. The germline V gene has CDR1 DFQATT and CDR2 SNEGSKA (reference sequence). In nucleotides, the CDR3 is TGCAGTGCTAGAGATCGAGGTAGCGGTTTCCACAATGAGCAGTTCTTC. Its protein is CSARDRGSGFHNEQFF.

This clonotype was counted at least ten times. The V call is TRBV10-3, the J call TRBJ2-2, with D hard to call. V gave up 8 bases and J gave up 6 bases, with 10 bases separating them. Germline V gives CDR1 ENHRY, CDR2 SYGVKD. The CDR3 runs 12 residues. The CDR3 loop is CAIGRSAGELFF. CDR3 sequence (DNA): TGTGCCATCGGGCGGTCCGCCGGGGAGCTGTTTTTT.

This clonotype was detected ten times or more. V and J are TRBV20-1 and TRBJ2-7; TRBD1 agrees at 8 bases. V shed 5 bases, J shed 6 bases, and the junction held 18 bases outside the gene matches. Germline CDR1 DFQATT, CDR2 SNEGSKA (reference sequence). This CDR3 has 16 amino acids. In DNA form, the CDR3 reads TGCAGTGCTCCCTTAGGAGGACAGGGTAAATTAGGCGAGCAGTACTTC. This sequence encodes CSAPLGGQGKLGEQYF.

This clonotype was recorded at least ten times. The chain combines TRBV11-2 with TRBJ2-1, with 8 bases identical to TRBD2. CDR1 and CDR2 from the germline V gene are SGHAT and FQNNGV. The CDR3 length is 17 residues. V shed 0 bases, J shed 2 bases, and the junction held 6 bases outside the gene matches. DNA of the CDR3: TGTGCCAGCAGCTTAGACCCCTTGCGGGAGGCCTACAATGAGCAGTTCTTC. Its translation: CASSLDPLREAYNEQFF.

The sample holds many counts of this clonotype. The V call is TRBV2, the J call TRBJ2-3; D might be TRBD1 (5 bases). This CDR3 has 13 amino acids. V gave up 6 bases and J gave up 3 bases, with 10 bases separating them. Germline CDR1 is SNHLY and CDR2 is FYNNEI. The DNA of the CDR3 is TGTGCCAGCAGAAGACAGTTAACAGATACGCAGTATTTT. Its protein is CASRRQLTDTQYF.

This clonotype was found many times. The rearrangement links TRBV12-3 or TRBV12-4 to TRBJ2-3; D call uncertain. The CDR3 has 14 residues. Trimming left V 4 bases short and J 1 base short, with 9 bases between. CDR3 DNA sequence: TGTGCCAGCAGTTCAGCTTCCCGCACAGATACGCAGTATTTT. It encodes CASSSASRTDTQYF.

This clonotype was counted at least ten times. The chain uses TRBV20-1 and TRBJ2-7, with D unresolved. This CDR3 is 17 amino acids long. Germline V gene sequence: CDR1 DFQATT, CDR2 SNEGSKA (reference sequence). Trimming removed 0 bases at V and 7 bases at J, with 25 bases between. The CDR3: CSARDRRRSFTALEQYF. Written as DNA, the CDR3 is TGCAGTGCTAGAGATCGGCGGCGGTCCTTTACGGCACTAGAGCAGTACTTC.

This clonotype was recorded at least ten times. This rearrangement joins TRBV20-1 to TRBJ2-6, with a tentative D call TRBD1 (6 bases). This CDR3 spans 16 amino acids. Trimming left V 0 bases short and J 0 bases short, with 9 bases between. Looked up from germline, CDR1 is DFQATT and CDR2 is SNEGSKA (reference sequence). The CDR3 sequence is CSAREDSLSGANVLTF. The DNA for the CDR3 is TGCAGTGCTAGAGAGGACAGCCTCTCTGGGGCCAACGTCCTGACTTTC.

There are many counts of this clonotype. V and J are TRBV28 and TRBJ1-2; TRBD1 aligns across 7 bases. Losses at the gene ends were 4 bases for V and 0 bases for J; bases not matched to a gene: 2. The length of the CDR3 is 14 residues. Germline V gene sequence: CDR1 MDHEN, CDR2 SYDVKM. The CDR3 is CASSSDRPNYGYTF. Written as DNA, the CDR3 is TGTGCCAGCAGTTCGGACAGGCCTAACTATGGCTACACCTTC.

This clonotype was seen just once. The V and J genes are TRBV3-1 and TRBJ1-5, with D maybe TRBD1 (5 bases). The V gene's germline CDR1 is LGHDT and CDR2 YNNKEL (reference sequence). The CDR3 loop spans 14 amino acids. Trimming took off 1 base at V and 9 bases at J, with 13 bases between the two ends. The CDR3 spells CASSQVGGVGPQHF. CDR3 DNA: TGTGCCAGCAGCCAAGTTGGGGGTGTCGGGCCCCAGCATTTT. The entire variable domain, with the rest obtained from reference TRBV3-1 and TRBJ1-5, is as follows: DTAVSQTPKYLVTQMGNDKSIKCEQNLGHDTMYWYKQDSKKFLKIMFSYNNKELIINETVPNRFSPKSPDKAHLNLHINSLELGDSAVYFCASSQVGGVGPQHFGDGTRLSIL.

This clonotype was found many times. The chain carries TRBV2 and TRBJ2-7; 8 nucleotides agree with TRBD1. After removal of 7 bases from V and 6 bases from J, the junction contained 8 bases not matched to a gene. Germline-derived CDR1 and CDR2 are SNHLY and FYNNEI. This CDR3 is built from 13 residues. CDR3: CASNGQGAGEQYF. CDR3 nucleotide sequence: TGTGCCAGCAACGGTCAGGGGGCCGGCGAGCAGTACTTC.

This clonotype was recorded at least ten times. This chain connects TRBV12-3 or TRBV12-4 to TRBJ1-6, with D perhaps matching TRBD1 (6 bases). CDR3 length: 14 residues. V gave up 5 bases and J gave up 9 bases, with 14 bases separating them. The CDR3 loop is CASSNRDNGSPLHF. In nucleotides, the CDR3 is TGTGCCAGCAGTAACCGGGACAACGGTTCACCCCTCCACTTT.

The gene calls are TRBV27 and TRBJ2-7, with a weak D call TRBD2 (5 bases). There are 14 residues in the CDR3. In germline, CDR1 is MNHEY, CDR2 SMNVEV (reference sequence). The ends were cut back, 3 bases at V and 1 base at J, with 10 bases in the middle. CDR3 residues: CASSFGLESYEQYF. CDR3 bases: TGTGCCAGCAGTTTCGGACTCGAATCCTACGAGCAGTACTTC.

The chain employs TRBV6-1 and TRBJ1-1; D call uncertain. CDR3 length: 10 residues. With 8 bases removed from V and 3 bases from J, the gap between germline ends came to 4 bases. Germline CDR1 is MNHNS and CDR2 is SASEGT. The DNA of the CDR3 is TGTGCCAGCTTGGACACTGAAGCTTTCTTT. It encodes CASLDTEAFF.